Listed here are 25 T cell receptor beta chains from one sample, sequenced in a study of T-cell reconstitution after alpha-beta-depleted transplantation in children. Unique molecular identifiers were used to barcode this TCRbeta library. One entry per CDR3 protein, called by TCRdb with MiXCR from the PCR reads. The sample records some 200,000 distinct CDR3 sequences, 9% to 10% being singletons. This sample comprised PBMCs from the stem cell graft donor, obtained from the stem cell graft. The receptors derive from a human donor who donated a stem cell graft to a child with SCID.

Many counts were recorded for this clonotype. The chain joins TRBV5-1 to TRBJ1-6; TRBD1 matches at 7 bases. The V gene end was trimmed by 0 bases and the J gene end by 10 bases; junction bases not matched to a gene: 7. The length of the CDR3 is 15 residues. CDR1 and CDR2 from the germline V gene are SGHRS and YFSETQ. The CDR3 bases are TGCGCCAGCAGCTTGGTGGGGCAGGGACAGTCACCCCTCCACTTT. Its protein is CASSLVGQGQSPLHF.

The rearrangement links TRBV19 to TRBJ1-5, with D perhaps matching TRBD1 (5 bases). From germline, CDR1 is LNHDA and CDR2 SQIVND (reference sequence). The length of the CDR3 is 13 residues. V lost 4 bases to trimming and J lost 11 bases, with 15 bases between them. The DNA for the CDR3 is TGTGCCAGTAGTACCATTCCGGTGGGGGCCCAGCATTTT. It translates to CASSTIPVGAQHF.

CDR3 sequence reads: CASSQSGVIPFWFF. The CDR3 DNA follows: TGTGCCAGCAGCCAATCTGGGGTCATCCCCTTTTGGTTCTTC. This chain uses TRBV14 with TRBJ2-1; D unclear. The germline V gene encodes CDR1 SGHDN and CDR2 FVKESK. The CDR3 covers 14 residues. Trimming shortened V by 2 bases and J by 15 bases, and 20 bases separated the two germline ends.

This clonotype has ten or more counts. The rearrangement joins TRBV7-2 to TRBJ2-5, with 7 nucleotides matching TRBD2. J lost 5 bases, V lost 5 bases, and 17 bases had no gene match. The CDR3 consists of 17 residues. CDR1 is SGHTA and CDR2 is FQGNSA in the germline V gene. The CDR3 region is CASSRAEKWTREETQYF. The CDR3 DNA sequence: TGTGCCAGCAGCCGCGCCGAAAAATGGACTAGGGAGGAGACCCAGTACTTC.

This clonotype was counted many times. The chain has TRBV5-1 and TRBJ2-5; the D gene is possibly TRBD2 (6 bases). CDR3 size: 14 residues. CDR1 and CDR2 from the germline V gene are SGHRS and YFSETQ. Trimming took 2 bases from V and 5 from J, leaving 13 bases between them. CDR3 DNA sequence: TGCGCCAGCAGCTTTTTGGGGAGGTTCGAGACCCAGTACTTC. This codes for CASSFLGRFETQYF. Combining the CDR3 with reference TRBV5-1 and TRBJ2-5 gives the whole variable domain KAGVTQTPRYLIKTRGQQVTLSCSPISGHRSVSWYQQTPGQGLQFLFEYFSETQRNKGNFPGRFSGRQFSNSRSEMNVSTLELGDSALYLCASSFLGRFETQYFGPGTRLLVL.

This clonotype has a count of ten or more. The chain carries TRBV5-1 and TRBJ2-3, with D tentatively TRBD1 or TRBD2 (5 bases each). The V gene lost 3 bases and the J gene lost 2 bases, with 13 bases spanning the gap. Germline V gene sequence: CDR1 SGHRS, CDR2 YFSETQ. The CDR3 extends over 15 amino acids. The CDR3 nucleotides are TGCGCCAGCAGCTGGGGGAACAGAGACACAGATACGCAGTATTTT. It yields the protein CASSWGNRDTDTQYF.

This clonotype was observed many times. The chain combines TRBV19 with TRBJ2-4; 9 bases align to TRBD1. This CDR3 comprises 14 residues. V was clipped by 7 bases and J by 3 bases; unmatched bases: 4. CDR1 and CDR2 (germline): LNHDA, SQIVND (reference sequence). The DNA for the CDR3 is TGTGCCAGTACGGGACAGGGTGGCAAAAACATTCAGTACTTC. It codes for CASTGQGGKNIQYF.

Note on this clonotype: A single base separates this from a much larger clone, so it may be a read error. This chain joins TRBV18 and TRBJ1-1; no definite D call. CDR1 is KGHSH, CDR2 LQKENI, per germline. This CDR3 comprises 12 residues. CDR3 nucleotide sequence: TGTGCCAGCTCACCCACAATGGATGAAGCTCTCTTT. This codes for CASSPTMDEALF.

This clonotype was detected ten times or more. This chain uses TRBV5-1 with TRBJ2-1, with 13 bases fitting TRBD2. CDR1 and CDR2 (germline): SGHRS, YFSETQ. The CDR3 length is 15 residues. V was pared by 3 bases and J by 10 bases, with 7 bases of the junction left unmatched. The CDR3 loop is CASSSLAGGQLEQFF. CDR3 DNA sequence: TGCGCCAGCAGCTCACTAGCGGGGGGGCAATTGGAGCAGTTCTTC.

This clonotype was detected many times. CDR3 sequence (DNA): TGCGCCAGCAGAGCGGACCCTTTCGAGGTCGGCAATCAGCCCCAGCATTTT. This encodes CASRADPFEVGNQPQHF. This chain joins TRBV4-1 and TRBJ1-5; D not certain. CDR1 and CDR2 from the germline V gene are MGHRA and YSYEKL. The CDR3 sequence is 17 residues long. Trimming removed 6 bases from V and 2 bases from J, with 20 bases in between.

A word on this clonotype: One end of the junction fails to match germline, which may point to a read error. The CDR3 protein is CARSLGMGQPQHF. CDR3 in DNA: TGTGCCCGCAGTTTAGGAATGGGGCAGCCCCAGCATTTT. The V and J genes are TRBV28 and TRBJ1-5, with no clear D. This CDR3 spans 13 amino acids. CDR1 is MDHEN and CDR2 is SYDVKM in the germline V gene.

Only a few counts were recorded for this clonotype. The rearrangement links TRBV5-1 to TRBJ2-5; 10 bases map to TRBD1. V dropped 5 bases and J dropped 3; count of bases not matched to a gene: 7. The CDR3 consists of 15 residues. The germline CDR1 and CDR2 sequences are SGHRS and YFSETQ. CDR3 coding DNA: TGCGCCAGCAGACTCCAGACAGGGGGCGAAGAGACCCAGTACTTC. Translation gives CASRLQTGGEETQYF.

Many counts were recorded for this clonotype. This sequence joins TRBV12-3 or TRBV12-4 and TRBJ1-5; D not resolved. The CDR3 runs to 13 residues. V lost 7 bases, J lost 7 bases, and 14 bases lay in between. The CDR3 reads CASMGKQMQPQHF. As DNA, the CDR3 is TGTGCCAGCATGGGGAAACAGATGCAGCCCCAGCATTTT.

This clonotype appeared many times. The V gene is TRBV7-3, the J gene TRBJ2-2; D perhaps matches TRBD1 (5 bases). This CDR3 has 13 residues. Trimming removed 5 bases from V and 8 bases from J, with 12 bases in between. CDR1 and CDR2 from the germline V gene are SGHTA and FQGTGA. CDR3 sequence: CASSPPRTGELFF. DNA of the CDR3: TGTGCCAGCAGCCCCCCCCGGACAGGGGAGCTGTTTTTT.

In its sample, this clonotype was seen many times. The rearrangement uses TRBV5-1 and TRBJ2-1; D gene uncertain. The V end lost 0 bases, the J end lost 6 bases, and 16 bases lay between the germline ends. Germline lookup yields CDR1 SGHRS and CDR2 YFSETQ. This CDR3 spans 16 amino acids. In DNA, the CDR3 is TGCGCCAGCAGCTTGGCCCGCGTTACACTTGGCAATGAGCAGTTCTTC. Protein sequence: CASSLARVTLGNEQFF.

This chain joins TRBV5-1 and TRBJ1-6; the D gene is possibly TRBD1 (6 bases). Per the germline V gene, CDR1 is SGHRS and CDR2 is YFSETQ. The CDR3 spans 16 residues. V gave up 0 bases and J gave up 9 bases, with 16 bases separating them. The CDR3 region is CASSLESLTRGSPLHF. Here the CDR3 DNA reads TGCGCCAGCAGCTTGGAGTCGCTGACCAGGGGTTCACCCCTCCACTTT.

The CDR3 spells CASIIPGRGAFF. In DNA form, the CDR3 reads TGCGCCAGCATTATTCCGGGGAGAGGAGCTTTCTTT. This chain uses TRBV10-2 with TRBJ1-1; D unclear. There are 12 residues in the CDR3. Looked up from germline, CDR1 is WSHSY and CDR2 is SAAADI. Deletions cut 7 bases from V and 10 bases from J, with 16 bases between.

This clonotype was counted ten times or more. The rearrangement uses TRBV9 and TRBJ1-2; 12 nucleotides match TRBD1. J was trimmed by 4 bases and V by 3 bases; bases with no gene match: 16. Germline CDR1 and CDR2: SGDLS and YYNGEE. This CDR3 has 19 amino acids. CDR3 nucleotide sequence: TGTGCCAGCAGCGCGAGCCCGGGACAGGGGGCGCGTCGGCCCTATGGCTACACCTTC. Protein product: CASSASPGQGARRPYGYTF.

This clonotype occurred many times. V is TRBV5-1 and J is TRBJ1-2; 8 bases map to TRBD1. Germline CDR1 SGHRS, CDR2 YFSETQ. CDR3 length equals 15 residues. V was clipped by 1 base and J by 7 bases; unmatched bases: 9. The CDR3 spells CASSLSSGGAVGYTF. The CDR3 nucleotides read TGCGCCAGCAGCTTGTCATCAGGGGGCGCGGTTGGCTACACCTTC.

The table lists this clonotype with many counts. The rearrangement joins TRBV20-1 to TRBJ2-7, with 12 bases fitting TRBD1. V shed 5 bases, J shed 0 bases, and the junction held 5 bases outside the gene matches. The length of the CDR3 is 15 residues. Germline loops: CDR1 DFQATT, CDR2 SNEGSKA (reference sequence). In DNA form, the CDR3 reads TGCAGTGCTGGGGACAGGGGGCATTTCTCCTACGAGCAGTACTTC. Translation: CSAGDRGHFSYEQYF.

This clonotype was recorded at least ten times. The CDR3 region is CASSLGQSEAYEQYF. The CDR3 DNA is TGTGCCAGCAGCTTGGGACAGTCGGAGGCCTACGAGCAGTACTTC. The chain uses TRBV11-2 and TRBJ2-7, with 7 nucleotides matching TRBD1. Germline V gives CDR1 SGHAT, CDR2 FQNNGV. Losses at the gene ends were 3 bases for V and 2 bases for J; bases not matched to a gene: 7. The CDR3 runs to 15 residues.

This clonotype has a count of ten or more. The genes are TRBV5-1 and TRBJ2-5, with D hard to call. Germline V CDR1 and CDR2: SGHRS, YFSETQ. The V gene lost 4 bases and the J gene lost 1 base, with 14 bases spanning the gap. This CDR3 region has 15 residues. The CDR3 is CASSPGEWLQETQYF. CDR3 nucleotides: TGCGCCAGCAGCCCGGGCGAGTGGCTCCAAGAGACCCAGTACTTC.

This clonotype showed up many times. The V gene is TRBV28, the J gene TRBJ1-1; no clear D. Per the germline V gene, CDR1 is MDHEN and CDR2 is SYDVKM. The ends were cut back, 6 bases at V and 4 bases at J, with 15 bases in the middle. The CDR3 runs to 14 residues. The CDR3 bases are TGTGCCAGCAGCCCCCCCGGACGGTTCACTGAAGCTTTCTTT. Amino acid sequence: CASSPPGRFTEAFF.

A note on this clonotype: A read error may account for a junction end that differs from germline. V usage is TRBV15 and J usage is TRBJ1-1; a weak D match, TRBD1 (5 bases). Looked up from germline, CDR1 is LNHNV and CDR2 is YYDKDF (reference sequence). This CDR3 contains 13 residues. The CDR3 DNA sequence: TGTGCCACCGGGGCAGGTACGTACACTGAAGCTTCCTTT. Its protein product is CATGAGTYTEASF. The full variable domain, completed using reference TRBV15 and TRBJ1-1, is DAMVIQNPRYQVTQFGKPVTLSCSQTLNHNVMYWYQQKSSQAPKLLFHYYDKDFNNEADTPDNFQSRRPNTSFCFLDIRSPGLGDTAMYLCATGAGTYTEASFGQGTRLTVV.

The sample holds many counts of this clonotype. The chain combines TRBV6-1 with TRBJ2-3; 9 bases line up with TRBD2. V shed 2 bases, J shed 5 bases, and the junction held 8 bases outside the gene matches. The germline gives CDR1 MNHNS, CDR2 SASEGT. CDR3 length: 16 residues. As DNA, the CDR3 is TGTGCCAGCAGTGAAATATCTAGCGGGGTGGGAGATACGCAGTATTTT. Translated, it gives CASSEISSGVGDTQYF.